Following are 9 T cell receptor beta chains from one sample sequenced in a study of cytomegalovirus exposure and HLA in healthy donors. Vbeta (60) and Jbeta (13) primers were used in the PCR. Assay used: immunoSEQ multiplex PCR; TCRdb lists only in-frame clones, some missing. In total, the table holds some 150,000 clones. Material for sequencing was PBMCs. The source of these receptors is a man in his forties in good health and CMV-seronegative.

The chain uses TRBV19 and TRBJ2-7; 9 positions agree with TRBD1. V lost 5 bases to trimming and J lost 3 bases; unmatched junction nucleotides: 5. This CDR3 is 14 amino acids long. The germline CDR1 and CDR2 sequences are LNHDA and SQIVND (reference sequence). Here the CDR3 DNA reads TGTGCCAGTAGTCGCCCGGACAGGGGCTACGAGCAGTACTTC. Translation: CASSRPDRGYEQYF.

The rearrangement uses TRBV7-2 and TRBJ2-6; D is possibly TRBD2 (7 bases). CDR3 size: 17 residues. Germline CDR1 is SGHTA and CDR2 is FQGNSA. Trimming took off 1 base at V and 2 bases at J, with 12 bases between the two ends. CDR3 in DNA: TGTGCCAGCAGCTTAGGGGGGGGCAGGGCTGGGGCCAACGTCCTGACTTTC. This gives the protein CASSLGGGRAGANVLTF.

The rearrangement links TRBV28 to TRBJ1-5, with D possibly TRBD1 on 5 matching bases. This CDR3 is 14 amino acids long. Between the trimmed V and J ends, which lost 6 bases and 7 bases, there was a span of 16 bases. Germline V gene lookup returns CDR1 MDHEN and CDR2 SYDVKM. CDR3 in DNA: TGTGCCAGCAGCCCTATCAGGGCCGGGCAGCCCCAGCATTTT. Protein product: CASSPIRAGQPQHF.

V usage is TRBV6-5 and J usage is TRBJ2-5, with D perhaps matching TRBD1 (7 bases). CDR1 and CDR2 from the germline V gene are MNHEY and SVGAGI. Trimming cost V 0 bases and J 5 bases, with 13 bases left between them. This CDR3 spans 15 amino acids. DNA of the CDR3: TGTGCCAGCAGTTACTCTTACAGGGGACTGGAGACCCAGTACTTC. It yields the protein CASSYSYRGLETQYF.

CDR3 nucleotide sequence: TGTGCCACCAGCAGACCGCCCTTTAGCGGGGGGGCCGTAGAGACCCAGTACTTC. This translates into CATSRPPFSGGAVETQYF. The chain couples TRBV15 to TRBJ2-5; 11 nucleotides align to TRBD2. Per the germline V gene, CDR1 is LNHNV and CDR2 is YYDKDF (reference sequence). CDR3 length equals 18 residues. After removal of 2 bases from V and 4 bases from J, the junction contained 12 bases not matched to a gene.

CDR3 bases: TGTGCCAGCAGCCAAGAAGGACAGGGGTACCTTTCACCCCTCCACTTT. Translation: CASSQEGQGYLSPLHF. The rearrangement joins TRBV14 to TRBJ1-6; TRBD1 aligns across 9 bases. Germline loops: CDR1 SGHDN, CDR2 FVKESK. Trimming cost V 0 bases and J 9 bases; bases outside gene matches: 6. CDR3 length equals 16 residues.

The rearrangement uses TRBV4-3 and TRBJ2-4; maybe TRBD2 (6 bases). Germline CDR1 LGHNA, CDR2 YSLEER. Trimming removed 4 bases at V and 9 bases at J, with 19 bases between. This CDR3 contains 15 residues. The CDR3 region is CASSLDLPGSGIQYF. The CDR3, as DNA: TGCGCCAGCAGCCTTGATTTACCTGGTAGCGGCATTCAGTACTTC.

This chain connects TRBV9 to TRBJ2-1; TRBD2 matches 9 bases. The CDR3 is 16 amino acids. The V gene's germline CDR1 is SGDLS and CDR2 YYNGEE. J gave up 4 bases and V 2 bases, and 7 bases lay outside the gene matches. Here the CDR3 reads CASSVSSGGLYNEQFF. In DNA, the CDR3 is TGTGCCAGCAGCGTCAGTAGCGGGGGCCTATACAATGAGCAGTTCTTC.

This chain connects TRBV6-4 to TRBJ1-4, with no clear D. CDR1 MRHNA and CDR2 SNTAGT come from the germline V gene. The CDR3 covers 14 residues. Trimming took 3 bases from V and 7 from J, leaving 12 bases between them. For the CDR3, the DNA is TGTGCCAGCAGTGAGGGCCCTGGGAGTGAAAAACTGTTTTTT. This sequence encodes CASSEGPGSEKLFF.